Following are 21 T cell receptor beta chains from one sample sequenced in a study of cytomegalovirus exposure and HLA in healthy donors. The study ran its PCR with 60 Vbeta and 13 Jbeta primers. The protocol was immunoSEQ multiplex PCR, while the TCRdb copy is restricted to in-frame clones and leaves out a portion. The table has some 130,000 clones, approximately 71% seen once. Sequenced material: PBMCs. These receptors were taken from an older woman in good health and CMV-seronegative.

The chain combines TRBV6-4 with TRBJ1-2; D possibly corresponds to TRBD1 (6 bases). This CDR3 region has 13 residues. Trimming removed 10 bases from V and 8 bases from J, with 20 bases in between. Germline-derived CDR1 and CDR2 are MRHNA and SNTAGT. This CDR3 reads CAKRLRGGHGYTF. As DNA, the CDR3 is TGTGCCAAAAGATTAAGGGGGGGGCACGGCTACACCTTC.

The chain carries TRBV28 and TRBJ2-7, with 9 nucleotides matching TRBD2. CDR3 length: 16 residues. The junction had 10 bases not matched to a gene; V was cut back by 5 bases and J by 2 bases. In germline, CDR1 is MDHEN, CDR2 SYDVKM. For the CDR3, the DNA is TGTGCCAGCAGTCTGGTCTCTAGCGGGAATCCCTACGAGCAGTACTTC. Protein: CASSLVSSGNPYEQYF.

The chain joins TRBV19 to TRBJ2-7; TRBD1 agrees at 8 bases. The CDR3 covers 14 residues. Per germline, CDR1 LNHDA and CDR2 SQIVND (reference sequence). V was pared by 3 bases and J by 6 bases, with 7 bases of the junction left unmatched. CDR3 residues: CASSIQGATGEQYF. The DNA of the CDR3 is TGTGCCAGTAGTATTCAGGGGGCGACCGGCGAGCAGTACTTC.

This clone was observed a handful of times. This chain joins TRBV5-1 and TRBJ2-2; weak D call: TRBD1 (5 bases). Germline V gives CDR1 SGHRS, CDR2 YFSETQ. V lost 4 bases and J lost 2, with 15 bases in between. The CDR3 is 16 amino acids. CDR3 sequence: CASSPHVQANTGELFF. CDR3 nucleotides: TGCGCCAGCAGCCCCCATGTACAGGCAAACACCGGGGAGCTGTTTTTT.

This chain uses TRBV5-1 with TRBJ2-5; 10 nucleotides align to TRBD1. The V gene end was trimmed by 4 bases and the J gene end by 5 bases; junction bases not matched to a gene: 8. The CDR3 has 15 residues. Germline assignment: CDR1 SGHRS and CDR2 YFSETQ. The CDR3 protein is CASSLSDRGLETQYF. The CDR3 bases are TGCGCCAGCAGCCTCAGTGACAGGGGGCTTGAGACCCAGTACTTC.

This clone was observed once. Other nucleotide sequences in the sample specify the same CDR3. The chain has TRBV11-2 and TRBJ1-2, with 9 nucleotides matching TRBD1. With V trimmed by 6 bases and J by 11 bases, 16 bases remained unmatched. Germline-derived CDR1 and CDR2 are SGHAT and FQNNGV. CDR3 size: 15 residues. The CDR3 DNA reads as TGTGCCAGCAGTTCGGGAGAGGACAGGGGCTTTGGATACACCTTC. The encoded protein is CASSSGEDRGFGYTF. The whole variable domain, remainder taken from reference TRBV11-2 and TRBJ1-2, is EAGVAQSPRYKIIEKRQSVAFWCNPISGHATLYWYQQILGQGPKLLIQFQNNGVVDDSQLPKDRFSAERLKGVDSTLKIQPAKLEDSAVYLCASSSGEDRGFGYTFGSGTRLTVV.

This chain uses TRBV5-1 with TRBJ2-3; 8 bases match TRBD2. Germline V lookup: CDR1 SGHRS, CDR2 YFSETQ. V lost 4 bases and J lost 3; bases outside the gene matches: 10. The CDR3 totals 16 residues. DNA for the CDR3: TGCGCCAGCAGCCCGCGGGGGGCTTATGTGACAGATACGCAGTATTTT. It is translated as CASSPRGAYVTDTQYF.

The V and J genes are TRBV27 and TRBJ2-5; perhaps TRBD1 as D (5 bases). TRBJ2-7 explains the end of the DNA better; the J call may be wrong. The CDR3 extends over 13 amino acids. In germline, CDR1 is MNHEY, CDR2 SMNVEV (reference sequence). The CDR3 nucleotides are TGTGCCAGCAGTCCTCAGGGATCCTACGAGCAGTACTTC. Residues: CASSPQGSYEQYF.

The DNA of the CDR3 is TGTGCCAGCAGCGCCGGCGGTGGGTTAAAGATTGAAGCTTTCTTT. It encodes CASSAGGGLKIEAFF. V is TRBV13 and J is TRBJ1-1; no clear D gene. Per the germline V gene, CDR1 is PRHDT and CDR2 is FYEKMQ (reference sequence). The CDR3 spans 15 residues. Deletions cut 5 bases from V and 7 bases from J, with 20 bases between.

The V call is TRBV6-1, the J call TRBJ2-5; D is unresolved. The CDR3 length is 12 residues. Germline V lookup: CDR1 MNHNS, CDR2 SASEGT. V lost 0 bases and J 7 bases, leaving 6 bases between the germline ends. The CDR3 is CASSEASRTQYF. CDR3 in DNA: TGTGCCAGCAGTGAAGCGAGTCGGACCCAGTACTTC.

The rearrangement uses TRBV6-5 and TRBJ2-3; TRBD1 aligns across 8 bases. The length of the CDR3 is 15 residues. V trimming: 4 bases; J trimming: 5 bases; junction bases outside the gene matches: 8. Germline CDR1 MNHEY, CDR2 SVGAGI. CDR3 coding DNA: TGTGCCAGCAGTTCAGGGGGCGCTTCGCAAGATACGCAGTATTTT. It encodes CASSSGGASQDTQYF.

The CDR3 DNA is TGCGCCAGCAGCCCGACGGGGGGCCCGAACACTGAAGCTTTCTTT. This translates into CASSPTGGPNTEAFF. The J gene is TRBJ1-1, the V gene TRBV5-1; a possible D gene is TRBD1 (6 bases). CDR1 is SGHRS, CDR2 YFSETQ, per germline. The CDR3 is made up of 15 amino acids. V dropped 4 bases and J dropped 1 base, with 14 bases sitting between them.

About this clone itself: Sequence at one end of the junction differs from germline and may be a read error. This chain connects TRBV6-1 to TRBJ2-7; 7 bases line up with TRBD1. Germline V gives CDR1 MNHNS, CDR2 SASEGT. The CDR3 spans 12 residues. CDR3 sequence (DNA): TGTGCCAGCCGTGAGGGTATGGGACAGCCCTTCTTC. Translated, it gives CASREGMGQPFF.

Notes on this clone: Other DNA sequences of this sample code for an identical CDR3. V usage is TRBV11-2 and J usage is TRBJ2-3, with D possibly TRBD2 on 6 matching bases. The CDR3 covers 13 residues. Germline V gene lookup returns CDR1 SGHAT and CDR2 FQNNGV. The ends were cut back, 4 bases at V and 1 base at J, with 6 bases in the middle. The CDR3 here is CASSWGGTDTQYF. Here the CDR3 DNA reads TGTGCCAGCAGCTGGGGGGGCACAGATACGCAGTATTTT.

As concerns this clone: Relative to the germline gene, one junction end is altered; a read error may explain this. V usage is TRBV15 and J usage is TRBJ2-1; 9 nucleotides line up with TRBD1. The germline gives CDR1 LNHNV, CDR2 YYDKDF (reference sequence). The CDR3 runs 15 residues. CDR3 loop: CATSPWDRANNERFF. The CDR3 DNA follows: TGTGCCACCAGCCCATGGGACAGGGCGAACAATGAGCGGTTCTTC.

The V call is TRBV6-1, the J call TRBJ2-5; D remains unclear. The J call may be in error: the DNA end matches TRBJ2-7 better. This CDR3 contains 12 residues. Per the germline V gene, CDR1 is MNHNS and CDR2 is SASEGT. In nucleotides, the CDR3 is TGTGCCAGCGGCAGGAACGTCTACGAGCAGTACTTC. Translating gives CASGRNVYEQYF.

J is TRBJ2-1 and V is TRBV5-1; a weak D match, TRBD2 (6 bases). The ends were cut back, 7 bases at V and 4 bases at J, with 15 bases in the middle. The germline CDR1 and CDR2 sequences are SGHRS and YFSETQ. The CDR3 sequence is 14 residues long. The DNA for the CDR3 is TGCGCCAGCGGGGCCATGGGGACTTACAATGAGCAGTTCTTC. The encoded protein is CASGAMGTYNEQFF.

The chain uses TRBV28 and TRBJ1-2, with D maybe TRBD1 (6 bases). Germline CDR1 is MDHEN and CDR2 is SYDVKM. The CDR3 covers 17 residues. V shed 2 bases and J shed 2 bases, with 18 bases lying between them. The CDR3 is CASSLGIWARGNYGYTF. The CDR3 nucleotides read TGTGCCAGCAGTTTAGGGATTTGGGCCAGGGGAAACTATGGCTACACCTTC.

This rearrangement joins TRBV6-1 to TRBJ1-5, with D tentatively TRBD1 (5 bases). CDR3 size: 16 residues. The V gene lost 2 bases and the J gene lost 5 bases, with 16 bases spanning the gap. Germline CDR1 reads MNHNS; CDR2 reads SASEGT. CDR3 sequence: CASSELVGDGDQPQHF. The CDR3 nucleotides read TGTGCCAGCAGTGAACTGGTAGGGGATGGGGATCAGCCCCAGCATTTT.

The chain has TRBV29-1 and TRBJ2-7; possibly TRBD1 for D (6 bases). Trimming removed 4 bases at V and 3 bases at J, with 16 bases between. The CDR3 runs 14 residues. Germline V lookup: CDR1 SQVTM, CDR2 ANQGSEA. In nucleotides, the CDR3 is TGCAGCGTTGGTGAGACAGGACGTCACTACGAGCAGTACTTC. Translation: CSVGETGRHYEQYF.

The chain combines TRBV6-6 with TRBJ2-1, with 14 bases lining up with TRBD2. CDR3 length equals 15 residues. Trimming at V came to 3 bases and at J to 9 bases, leaving 4 bases not matched to a gene. Germline V gene lookup returns CDR1 MNHNY and CDR2 SVGAGI (reference sequence). The CDR3 DNA follows: TGTGCCAGCAGTTATTCGGGACTAGCGGGGGTTGAGCAGTTCTTC. Amino acid sequence: CASSYSGLAGVEQFF.